These T cell receptor beta chains were read from a single sample in a study of blood T cell repertoires in COVID-19. Using immunoSEQ multiplex PCR, the repertoire was profiled, and TCRdb retains in-frame clones only, with some absent. The sample yields a few hundred thousand clones, about 89% seen once. Sequences were obtained from peripheral blood. These receptors came from a woman in her thirties with COVID-19, enrolled during active disease. The CDR3 runs from the conserved cysteine through the conserved F or W. D genes are given only for firm matches. Rows give clone size only sometimes, using once, few, many, or a class for an expanded clone.

d_call,clone_size,v_call,j_call,cdr3_nt,cdr3_aa
TRBD2,NA,TRBV28,TRBJ2-7,TGTGCCAGCAGTTTAGGACTAGCGTACGAGCAGTACTTC,CASSLGLAYEQYF
NA,once,TRBV5-1,TRBJ2-3,TGCGCCAGCAGCTTGGGGGCAGGGCCCGCAGATACGCAGTATTTT,CASSLGAGPADTQYF
NA,NA,TRBV14,TRBJ1-2,TGTGCCAGCAGCCAAGGACAGCTGTATGGCTACACCTTC,CASSQGQLYGYTF
NA,NA,TRBV29-1,TRBJ2-1,TGCAGCGTCCCCCCTGCGGGGCAGTTCTTC,CSVPPAGQFF
NA,NA,TRBV24-1,TRBJ2-7,TGTGCCACCAGTGCCGATGGCCTAGGCGAGCAGTACTTC,CATSADGLGEQYF
NA,NA,TRBV4-3,TRBJ2-7,TGCGCCAGCAGCCAAGATTTGGGGGGAACCTACGAGCAGTACTTC,CASSQDLGGTYEQYF
NA,NA,TRBV28,TRBJ1-6,TGTGCCAGCAGTTTCGGTCCCCGGAGCTCCTATAATTCACCCCTCCACTTT,CASSFGPRSSYNSPLHF
NA,few,TRBV5-1,TRBJ2-7,TGCGCCAGCAGCACGCCGGCCAGGGCCGAGCAGTACTTC,CASSTPARAEQYF
TRBD2,NA,TRBV6-5,TRBJ2-2,TGTGCCAGCAGTACTTCTAGCGGGAGGGCCGGGGAGCTGTTTTTT,CASSTSSGRAGELFF
NA,NA,TRBV2,TRBJ2-7,TGTGCCAGCAGTCAGAACTCCTACGAGCAGTACTTC,CASSQNSYEQYF
TRBD2,NA,TRBV7-9,TRBJ2-1,TGTGCCAGCAAAACTAGCGGGGACTACAATGAGCAGTTCTTC,CASKTSGDYNEQFF
NA,NA,TRBV6-5,TRBJ2-1,TGTGCCAACTCGCGGCTACTATACAATGAGCAGTTCTTC,CANSRLLYNEQFF
NA,NA,TRBV18,TRBJ2-1,TGTGCCAGCTCCCCCGCCATAGTGAGTGATGAGCAGTTCTTC,CASSPAIVSDEQFF
TRBD2,NA,TRBV30,TRBJ2-7,TGTGCCTGGAGTGTAAGGTCTTTGCCTAGCGGGAGGGACTACGAGCAGTACTTC,CAWSVRSLPSGRDYEQYF
TRBD1,NA,TRBV2,TRBJ2-3,TGTGCCAGCAGGGCAGGGGGAATTAGCACAGATACGCAGTATTTT,CASRAGGISTDTQYF
NA,few,TRBV7-3,TRBJ1-1,TGTGCCAGCAGCTTAATCGGTCCGAACACTGAAGCTTTCTTT,CASSLIGPNTEAFF
NA,NA,TRBV4-2,TRBJ2-1,TGTGCCAGCAGCCAAGAAGGGGGTGGCTCCTTATCGTTCAACTCCTACAATGAGCAGTTCTTC,CASSQEGGGSLSFNSYNEQFF
TRBD1,once,TRBV7-9,TRBJ2-7,TGTGCCAGCAGCTACTACCGGGACAGCGCAAAGAGCCCCTACGAGCAGTACTTC,CASSYYRDSAKSPYEQYF
NA,NA,TRBV28,TRBJ2-7,TGTGCCAGCAGTTCCCCGCGAGAGCAGTACTTC,CASSSPREQYF
NA,NA,TRBV28,TRBJ2-5,TGTGCCAGCAGTTTACCTCGGGGGGCGTTGAAGACCCAGTACTTC,CASSLPRGALKTQYF
TRBD1,NA,TRBV6-5,TRBJ2-1,TGTGCCAGCAGTTACGACAGGGCATACAATGAGCAGTTCTTC,CASSYDRAYNEQFF
TRBD1,NA,TRBV10-2,TRBJ1-4,TGCGCCAGCAGTGAGCCGGGACAGGAACCCGGTATAACAACTAATGAAAAACTGTTTTTT,CASSEPGQEPGITTNEKLFF
TRBD1,NA,TRBV28,TRBJ1-6,TGTGCCATCCGCGACAGGGGTTATTCACCCCTCCACTTT,CAIRDRGYSPLHF
TRBD2,NA,TRBV19,TRBJ2-7,TGTGCCAGTAGTGAACGGGGGGTCTCCTACGAGCAGTACTTC,CASSERGVSYEQYF
NA,NA,TRBV18,TRBJ2-1,TGTGCCAGCTCACCAGTAGGGAGCTCCTACAATGAGCAGTTCTTC,CASSPVGSSYNEQFF
TRBD2,NA,TRBV11-2,TRBJ2-7,TGTGCCAGCAGCCCCAGGATAGCGGGACTGTACGAGCAGTACTTC,CASSPRIAGLYEQYF
TRBD1,NA,TRBV5-1,TRBJ2-1,TGCGCCAGCAGCTTGGCTTTCGGGACAGGCCACCCGAGAGCAAATGAGCAGTTCTTC,CASSLAFGTGHPRANEQFF
NA,NA,TRBV15,TRBJ1-1,TGTGCCACCAGCAGGTTGAAGGGGGTAGAAGCTTTCTTT,CATSRLKGVEAFF
NA,NA,TRBV6-1,TRBJ2-7,TGTGCCAGCAGTGAAGCGGTGGGCAGGGTGTACGAGCAGTACTTC,CASSEAVGRVYEQYF